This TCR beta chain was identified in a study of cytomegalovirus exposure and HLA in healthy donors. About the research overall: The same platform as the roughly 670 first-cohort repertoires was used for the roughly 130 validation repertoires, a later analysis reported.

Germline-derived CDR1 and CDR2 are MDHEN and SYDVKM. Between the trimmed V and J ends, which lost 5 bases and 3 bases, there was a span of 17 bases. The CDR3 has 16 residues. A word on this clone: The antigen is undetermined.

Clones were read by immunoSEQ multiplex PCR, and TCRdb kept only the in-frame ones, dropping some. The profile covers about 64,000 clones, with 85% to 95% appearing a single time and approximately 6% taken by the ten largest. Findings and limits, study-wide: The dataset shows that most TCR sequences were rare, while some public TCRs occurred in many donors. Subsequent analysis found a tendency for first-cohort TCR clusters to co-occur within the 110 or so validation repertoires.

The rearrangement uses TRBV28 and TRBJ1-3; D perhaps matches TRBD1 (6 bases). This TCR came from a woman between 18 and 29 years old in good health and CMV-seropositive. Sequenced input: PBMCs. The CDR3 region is CASSVSGAFGGNTIYF. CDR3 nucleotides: TGTGCCAGCAGTGTCTCAGGGGCGTTTGGTGGAAACACCATATATTTT.